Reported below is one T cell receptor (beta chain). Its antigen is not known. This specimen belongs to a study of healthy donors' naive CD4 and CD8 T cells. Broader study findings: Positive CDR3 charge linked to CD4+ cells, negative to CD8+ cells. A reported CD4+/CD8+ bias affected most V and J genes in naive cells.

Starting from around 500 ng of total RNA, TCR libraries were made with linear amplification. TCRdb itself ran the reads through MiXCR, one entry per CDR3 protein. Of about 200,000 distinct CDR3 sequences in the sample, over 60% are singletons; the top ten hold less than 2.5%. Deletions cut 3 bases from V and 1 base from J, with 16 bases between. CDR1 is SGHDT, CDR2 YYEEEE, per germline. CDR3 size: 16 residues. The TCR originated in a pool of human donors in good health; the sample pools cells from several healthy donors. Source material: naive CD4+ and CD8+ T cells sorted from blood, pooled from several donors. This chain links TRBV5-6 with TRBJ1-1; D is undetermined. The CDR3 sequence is CASSSLADPRNTEAFF. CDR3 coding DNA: TGTGCCAGCAGCTCTCTCGCGGATCCAAGGAACACTGAAGCTTTCTTT.